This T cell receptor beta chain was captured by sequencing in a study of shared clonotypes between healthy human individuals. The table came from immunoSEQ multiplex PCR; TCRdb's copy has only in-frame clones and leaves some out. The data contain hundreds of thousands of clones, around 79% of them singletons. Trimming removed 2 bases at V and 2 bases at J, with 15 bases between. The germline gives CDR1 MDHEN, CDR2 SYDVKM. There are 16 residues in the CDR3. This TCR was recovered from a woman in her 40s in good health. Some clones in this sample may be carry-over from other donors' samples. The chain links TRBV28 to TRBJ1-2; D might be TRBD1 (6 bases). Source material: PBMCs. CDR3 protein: CASSLGPARGNYGYTF. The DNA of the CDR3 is TGTGCCAGCAGTTTAGGGCCGGCCAGGGGCAACTATGGCTACACCTTC.